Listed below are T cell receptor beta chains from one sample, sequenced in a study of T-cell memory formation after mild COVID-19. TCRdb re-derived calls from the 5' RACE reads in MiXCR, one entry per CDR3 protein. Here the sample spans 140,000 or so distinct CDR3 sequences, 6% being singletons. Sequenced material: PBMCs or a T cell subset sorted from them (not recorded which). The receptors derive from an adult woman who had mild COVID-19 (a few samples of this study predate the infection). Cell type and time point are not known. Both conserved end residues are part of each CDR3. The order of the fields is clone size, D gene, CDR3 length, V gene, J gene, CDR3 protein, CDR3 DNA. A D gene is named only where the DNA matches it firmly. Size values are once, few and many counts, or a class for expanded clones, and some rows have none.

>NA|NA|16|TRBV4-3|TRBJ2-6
CASSQDPGTGANVLTF
TGCGCCAGCAGCCAAGATCCAGGGACTGGGGCCAACGTCCTGACTTTC
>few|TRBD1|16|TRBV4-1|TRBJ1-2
CASSRGTGDLNYGYTF
TGCGCCAGCAGCCGGGGGACAGGGGATTTGAACTATGGCTACACCTTC
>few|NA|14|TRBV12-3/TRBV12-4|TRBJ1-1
CASRVARVYTEAFF
TGTGCGAGCCGAGTGGCTAGGGTCTACACTGAAGCTTTCTTT
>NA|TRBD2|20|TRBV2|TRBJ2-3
CASTLGGLAGGKGSTDTQYF
TGTGCCAGCACCCTGGGGGGGCTAGCGGGAGGGAAGGGGAGCACAGATACGCAGTATTTT
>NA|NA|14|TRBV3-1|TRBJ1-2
CASSLTGSKDGYTF
TGTGCCAGCAGCCTTACCGGGAGCAAGGATGGCTACACCTTC
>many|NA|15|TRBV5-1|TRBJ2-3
CASSLEGFSTDTQYF
TGCGCCAGCAGCTTGGAAGGGTTTAGCACAGATACGCAGTATTTT
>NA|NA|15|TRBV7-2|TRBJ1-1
CASTWTGTLSGEAFF
TGTGCCAGCACGTGGACCGGGACGCTGTCGGGTGAAGCTTTCTTT
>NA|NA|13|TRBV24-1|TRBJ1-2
CATRPAICYGYTF
TGTGCCACCCGTCCCGCTATTTGCTATGGCTACACCTTC
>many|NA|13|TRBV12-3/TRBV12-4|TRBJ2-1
CVIGALDYNEQFF
TGTGTAATTGGCGCGCTAGACTACAATGAGCAGTTCTTC
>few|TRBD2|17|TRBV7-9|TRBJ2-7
CASSSIRTSGKVFEQYF
TGTGCCAGCAGCTCCATTCGGACTAGCGGGAAGGTATTTGAGCAGTACTTC
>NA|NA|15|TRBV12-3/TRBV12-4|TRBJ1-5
CASSLEQYSNQPQHF
TGTGCCAGCAGTTTAGAACAGTATAGCAATCAGCCCCAGCATTTT
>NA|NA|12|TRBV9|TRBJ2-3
CASSRWGDTQYF
TGTGCCAGCAGTCGGTGGGGGGATACGCAGTATTTT
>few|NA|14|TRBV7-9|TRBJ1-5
CASSLGSTNQPQHF
TGTGCCAGCAGCTTGGGGTCGACGAATCAGCCCCAGCATTTT
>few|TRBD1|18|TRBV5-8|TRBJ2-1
CASSSSGQGVGLGNEQFF
TGTGCCAGCAGCTCCTCGGGACAGGGGGTAGGGTTGGGCAATGAGCAGTTCTTC